The clone carrying this T cell receptor (beta chain) was observed a few times. Its antigen is not identified. TCRdb used MiXCR to reprocess the reads, holding one entry per CDR3 protein. The sample has approximately 200,000 distinct CDR3 sequences; about 23% are singletons. This sample is drawn from a study of T cell repertoires in cytomegalovirus infection. For the study at large: Public TCR beta signatures indicated both CMV infection and matching HLA type.

V gave up 1 base and J gave up 5 bases, with 15 bases separating them. CDR3 length equals 15 residues. The study's findings and limits: In two of eight donors, the top clonotype was HLA-C-restricted CMV-specific. Summed frequency of public TCR beta families distinguished CMV carriers with the relevant HLA.

The TCR comes from a human donor in good health (CMV status not recorded). Some clones in this sample may be carry-over from other donors' samples. This sequence joins TRBV12-3 or TRBV12-4 and TRBJ2-7, with D perhaps assigned TRBD1 or TRBD2 (5 bases each). Sample: CD8+ T cells from PBMCs. CDR3 sequence reads: CASSLEGFRDDEQYF. Written as DNA, the CDR3 is TGTGCCAGCAGTTTAGAAGGTTTTCGGGACGACGAGCAGTACTTC.